This T cell receptor (beta chain) was captured in a study of T cells in Graves' hyperthyroidism and ophthalmopathy. The source material, RNA transcripts, was used to amplify TCR beta CDR3 regions. A set of HTBI primers served as the primers for a first-round RT-PCR of the TCR CDR3. TCRdb reprocessed the multiplex PCR reads via MiXCR and lists one record per CDR3 protein. This table has a few hundred thousand distinct CDR3 sequences, roughly 50% appearing once. Per germline, CDR1 SEHNR and CDR2 FQNEAQ (reference sequence). The germline V and J ends were trimmed by 6 bases and 12 bases, with 12 bases remaining between them. The CDR3 runs 12 residues.

The specimen was peripheral blood or thyroid tissue (not recorded which). The chain couples TRBV7-9 to TRBJ1-6; D gene ambiguous. The source is a woman between 18 and 29 years old with Graves' hyperthyroidism. CDR3 sequence (DNA): TGTGCCAGCAGTATCCCGAATCTACCCCTCCACTTT. It specifies CASSIPNLPLHF.